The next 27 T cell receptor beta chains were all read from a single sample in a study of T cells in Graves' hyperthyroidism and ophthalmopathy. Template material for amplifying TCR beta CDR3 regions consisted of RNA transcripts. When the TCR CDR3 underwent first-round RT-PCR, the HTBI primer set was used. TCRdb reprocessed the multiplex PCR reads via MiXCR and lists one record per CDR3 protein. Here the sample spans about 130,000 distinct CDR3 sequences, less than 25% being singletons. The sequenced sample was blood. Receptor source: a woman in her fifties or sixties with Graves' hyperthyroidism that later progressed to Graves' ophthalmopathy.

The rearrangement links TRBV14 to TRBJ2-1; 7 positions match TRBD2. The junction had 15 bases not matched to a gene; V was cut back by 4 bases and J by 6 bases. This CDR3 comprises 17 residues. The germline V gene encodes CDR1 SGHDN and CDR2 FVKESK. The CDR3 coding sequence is TGTGCCAGCAGCCCTTTTGTGGGCGGGAGACGGGGCAATGAGCAGTTCTTC. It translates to CASSPFVGGRRGNEQFF.

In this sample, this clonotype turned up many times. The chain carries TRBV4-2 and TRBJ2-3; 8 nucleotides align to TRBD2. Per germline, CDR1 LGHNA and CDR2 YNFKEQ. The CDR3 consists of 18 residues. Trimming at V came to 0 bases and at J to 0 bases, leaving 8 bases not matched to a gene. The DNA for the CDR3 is TGTGCCAGCAGCCAAGATAAGGGCGGGAGGAAAAGCACAGATACGCAGTATTTT. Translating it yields CASSQDKGGRKSTDTQYF.

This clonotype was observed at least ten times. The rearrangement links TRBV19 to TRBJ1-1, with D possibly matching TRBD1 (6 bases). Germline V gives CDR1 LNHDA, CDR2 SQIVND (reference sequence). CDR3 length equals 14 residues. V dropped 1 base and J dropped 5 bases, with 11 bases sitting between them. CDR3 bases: TGTGCCAGTAGTATAGGGGCAGGGGATACTGAAGCTTTCTTT. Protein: CASSIGAGDTEAFF.

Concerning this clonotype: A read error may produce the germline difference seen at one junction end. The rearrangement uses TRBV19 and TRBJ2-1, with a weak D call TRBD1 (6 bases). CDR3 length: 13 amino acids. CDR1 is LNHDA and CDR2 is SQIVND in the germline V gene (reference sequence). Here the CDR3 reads CASSRGTQGERFF. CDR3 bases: TGTGCCAGTAGTAGGGGGACACAGGGCGAGCGGTTCTTC.

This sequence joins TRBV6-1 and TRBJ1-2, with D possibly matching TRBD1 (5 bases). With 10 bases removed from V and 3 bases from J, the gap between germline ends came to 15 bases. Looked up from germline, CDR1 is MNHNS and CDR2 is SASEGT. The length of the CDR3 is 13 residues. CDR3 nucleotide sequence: TGTGCCATCAAAGGAGGGACCTACTATGGCTACACCTTC. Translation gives CAIKGGTYYGYTF.

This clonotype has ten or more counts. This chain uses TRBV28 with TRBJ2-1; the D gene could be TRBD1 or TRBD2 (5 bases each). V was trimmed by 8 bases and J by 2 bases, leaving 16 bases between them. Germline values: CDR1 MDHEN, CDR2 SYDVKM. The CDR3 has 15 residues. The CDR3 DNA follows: TGTGCCAGCGGGGGAGTGGCGAACGCCTACAATGAGCAGTTCTTC. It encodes CASGGVANAYNEQFF.

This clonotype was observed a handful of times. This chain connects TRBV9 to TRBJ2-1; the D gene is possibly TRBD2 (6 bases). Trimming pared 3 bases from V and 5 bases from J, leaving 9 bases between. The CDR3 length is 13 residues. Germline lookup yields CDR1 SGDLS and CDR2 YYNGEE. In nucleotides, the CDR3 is TGTGCCAGCAGCGGACTAGTGAACAATGAGCAGTTCTTC. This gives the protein CASSGLVNNEQFF.

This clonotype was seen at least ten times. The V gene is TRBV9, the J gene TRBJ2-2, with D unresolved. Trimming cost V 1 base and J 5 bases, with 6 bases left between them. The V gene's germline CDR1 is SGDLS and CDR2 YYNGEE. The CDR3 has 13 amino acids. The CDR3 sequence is CASSVRETGELFF. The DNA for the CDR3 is TGTGCCAGCAGCGTACGCGAAACCGGGGAGCTGTTTTTT.

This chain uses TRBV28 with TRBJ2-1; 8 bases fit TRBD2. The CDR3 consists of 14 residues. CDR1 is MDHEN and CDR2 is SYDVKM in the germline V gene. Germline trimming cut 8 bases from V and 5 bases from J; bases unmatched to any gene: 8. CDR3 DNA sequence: TGTGCCAGCGAAGGTAGCGGGGTGAACAATGAGCAGTTCTTC. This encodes CASEGSGVNNEQFF.

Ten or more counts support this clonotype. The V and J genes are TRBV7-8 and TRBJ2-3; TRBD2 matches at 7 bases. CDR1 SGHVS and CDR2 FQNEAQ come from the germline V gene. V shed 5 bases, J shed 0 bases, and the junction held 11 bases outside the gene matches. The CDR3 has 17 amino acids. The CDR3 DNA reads TGTGCCAGCAGCGAGAGGTGGGGGACTAAGAGCACAGATACGCAGTATTTT. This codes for CASSERWGTKSTDTQYF.

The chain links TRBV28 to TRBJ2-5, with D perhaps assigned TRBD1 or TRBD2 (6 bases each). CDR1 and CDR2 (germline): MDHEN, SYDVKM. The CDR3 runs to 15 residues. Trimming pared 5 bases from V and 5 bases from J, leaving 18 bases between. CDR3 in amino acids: CASSESWPGAETQYF. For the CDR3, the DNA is TGTGCCAGCAGTGAAAGCTGGCCGGGGGCGGAGACCCAGTACTTC.

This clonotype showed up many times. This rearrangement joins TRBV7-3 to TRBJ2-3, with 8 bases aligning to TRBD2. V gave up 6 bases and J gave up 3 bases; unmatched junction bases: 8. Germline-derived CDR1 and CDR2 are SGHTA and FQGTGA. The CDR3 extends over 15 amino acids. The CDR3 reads CASSPRVAGTDTQYF. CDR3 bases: TGTGCCAGCAGTCCTCGGGTAGCGGGAACAGATACGCAGTATTTT.

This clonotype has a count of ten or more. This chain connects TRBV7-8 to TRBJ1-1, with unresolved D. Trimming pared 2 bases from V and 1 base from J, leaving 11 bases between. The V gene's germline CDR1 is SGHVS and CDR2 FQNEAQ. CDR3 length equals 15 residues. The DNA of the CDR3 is TGTGCCAGCAGCTTATATATAGCAGGGAACACTGAAGCTTTCTTT. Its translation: CASSLYIAGNTEAFF.

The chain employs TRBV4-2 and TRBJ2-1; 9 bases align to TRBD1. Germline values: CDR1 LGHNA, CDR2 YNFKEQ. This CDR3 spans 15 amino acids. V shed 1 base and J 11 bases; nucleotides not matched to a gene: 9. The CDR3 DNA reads TGTGCCAGCAGCCAAGGAGGGACAGGGCCCTTAAAGCAGTTCTTC. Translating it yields CASSQGGTGPLKQFF.

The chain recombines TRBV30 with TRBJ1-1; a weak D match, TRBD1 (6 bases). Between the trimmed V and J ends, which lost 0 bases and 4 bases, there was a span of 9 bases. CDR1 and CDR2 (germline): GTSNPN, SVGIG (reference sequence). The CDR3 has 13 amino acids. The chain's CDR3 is CAWSVIGGTEAFF. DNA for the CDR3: TGTGCCTGGAGTGTAATAGGGGGCACTGAAGCTTTCTTT.

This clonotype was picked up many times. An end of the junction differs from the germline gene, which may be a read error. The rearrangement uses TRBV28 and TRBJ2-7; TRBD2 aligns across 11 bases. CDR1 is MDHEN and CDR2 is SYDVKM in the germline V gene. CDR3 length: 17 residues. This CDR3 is CANSLCLTSGIVYEQYF. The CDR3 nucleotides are TGTGCCAACAGTTTATGCTTGACTAGCGGGATCGTCTACGAGCAGTACTTC.

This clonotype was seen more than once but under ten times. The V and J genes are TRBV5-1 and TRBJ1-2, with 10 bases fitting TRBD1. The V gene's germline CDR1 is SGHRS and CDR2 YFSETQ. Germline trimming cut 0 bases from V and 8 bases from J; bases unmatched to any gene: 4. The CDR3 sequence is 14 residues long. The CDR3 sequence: CASSLGQGAGGYTF. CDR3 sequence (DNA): TGCGCCAGCAGCTTGGGACAGGGGGCGGGAGGCTACACCTTC.

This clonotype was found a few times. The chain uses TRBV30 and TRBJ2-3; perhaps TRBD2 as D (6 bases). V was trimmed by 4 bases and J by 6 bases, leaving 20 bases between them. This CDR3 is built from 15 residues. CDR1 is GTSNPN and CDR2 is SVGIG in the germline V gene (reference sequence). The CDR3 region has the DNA TGTGCCTGGATCCCGGTCGGGGGAGGTGGGGATACGCAGTATTTT. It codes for CAWIPVGGGGDTQYF.

CDR3 in DNA: TGTGCCAGCAGTTTGAGGCGGACCTCCTACAATGAGCAGTTCTTC. Translated, it gives CASSLRRTSYNEQFF. The rearrangement links TRBV2 to TRBJ2-1; D is unclear. The CDR3 has 15 amino acids. V dropped 5 bases and J dropped 0 bases, with 11 bases sitting between them. Germline-derived CDR1 and CDR2 are SNHLY and FYNNEI. Full variable domain (missing parts from reference TRBV2 and TRBJ2-1): EPEVTQTPSHQVTQMGQEVILRCVPISNHLYFYWYRQILGQKVEFLVSFYNNEISEKSEIFDDQFSVERPDGSNFTLKIRSTKLEDSAMYFCASSLRRTSYNEQFFGPGTRLTVL.

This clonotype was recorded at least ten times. In DNA, the CDR3 is TGTGCCAGCAGCTTAGGCGGGCGGACTAGCGGGAGGATCACACCGACTAAGGAGCAGTACTTC. Translating gives CASSLGGRTSGRITPTKEQYF. The chain joins TRBV11-2 to TRBJ2-7, with TRBD2 matching 14 bases. After removal of 1 base from V and 7 bases from J, the junction contained 21 bases not matched to a gene. The germline CDR1 and CDR2 sequences are SGHAT and FQNNGV. This CDR3 spans 21 amino acids.

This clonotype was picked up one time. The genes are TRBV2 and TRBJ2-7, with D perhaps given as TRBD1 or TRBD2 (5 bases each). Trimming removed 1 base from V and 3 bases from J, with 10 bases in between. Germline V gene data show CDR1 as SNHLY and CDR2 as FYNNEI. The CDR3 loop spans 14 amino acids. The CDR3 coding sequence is TGTGCCAGCAGTGAAGGAGGGGTCAGCTACGAGCAGTACTTC. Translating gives CASSEGGVSYEQYF. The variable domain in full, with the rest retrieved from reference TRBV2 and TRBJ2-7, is EPEVTQTPSHQVTQMGQEVILRCVPISNHLYFYWYRQILGQKVEFLVSFYNNEISEKSEIFDDQFSVERPDGSNFTLKIRSTKLEDSAMYFCASSEGGVSYEQYFGPGTRLTVT.

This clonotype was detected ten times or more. The CDR3 loop is CASSDTQVYGYTF. CDR3 nucleotides: TGTGCCAGCAGTGACACTCAGGTCTATGGCTACACCTTC. This chain uses TRBV6-1 with TRBJ1-2; D not certain. V dropped 3 bases and J dropped 4 bases, with 9 bases sitting between them. This CDR3 is built from 13 residues. CDR1 and CDR2 (germline): MNHNS, SASEGT.

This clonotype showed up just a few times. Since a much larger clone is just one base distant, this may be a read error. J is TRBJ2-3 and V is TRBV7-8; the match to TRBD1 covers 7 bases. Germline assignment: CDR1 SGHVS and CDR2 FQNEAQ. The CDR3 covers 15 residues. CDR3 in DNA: TGTGCCAGCAGCCCAGACAGGGACCTCACAGATGCGCAGTATTTT. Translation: CASSPDRDLTDAQYF. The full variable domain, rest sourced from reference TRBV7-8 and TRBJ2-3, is GAGVSQSPRYKVAKRGQDVALRCDPISGHVSLFWYQQALGQGPEFLTYFQNEAQLDKSGLPSDRFFAERPEGSVSTLKIQRTQQEDSAVYLCASSPDRDLTDAQYFGPGTRLTVL.

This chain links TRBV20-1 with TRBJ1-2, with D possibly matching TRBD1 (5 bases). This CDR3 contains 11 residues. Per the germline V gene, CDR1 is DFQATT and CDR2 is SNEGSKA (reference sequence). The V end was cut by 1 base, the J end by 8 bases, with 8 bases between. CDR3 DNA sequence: TGCAGTGCTAGAGGAGGGGAAGGCTACACCTTC. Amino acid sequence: CSARGGEGYTF.

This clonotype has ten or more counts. CDR3 nucleotide sequence: TGCAGTGCTAGCGATGGGAAGACAGGGCGTACTGAAGCTTTCTTT. It encodes CSASDGKTGRTEAFF. The J gene is TRBJ1-1, the V gene TRBV20-1, with TRBD1 identical over 7 bases. The CDR3 is 15 amino acids. Trimming cost V 3 bases and J 5 bases; bases outside gene matches: 12. The germline V gene encodes CDR1 DFQATT and CDR2 SNEGSKA (reference sequence).

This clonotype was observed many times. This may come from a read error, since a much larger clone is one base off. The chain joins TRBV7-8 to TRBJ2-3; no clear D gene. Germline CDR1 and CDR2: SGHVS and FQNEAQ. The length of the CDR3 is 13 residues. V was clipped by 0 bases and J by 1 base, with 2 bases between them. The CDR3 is CASSLARTDTQYF. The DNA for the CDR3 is TGTGCCAGCAGCTTAGCCCGCACAGATACGCAGTATTTT.

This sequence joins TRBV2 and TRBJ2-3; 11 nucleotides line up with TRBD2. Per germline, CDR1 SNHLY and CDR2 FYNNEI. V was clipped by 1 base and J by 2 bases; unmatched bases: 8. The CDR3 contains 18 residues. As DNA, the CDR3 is TGTGCCAGCAGTGAAGTAGGACTAGCGGGTCCGAACACAGATACGCAGTATTTT. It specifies CASSEVGLAGPNTDTQYF.